The present TCR beta chain was sequenced within a study of blood T cells in healthy people across ages. A second roughly 6 to 12 cycle PCR used barcoded and J-beta primers. TCRdb itself ran the 5' RACE reads through MiXCR, one entry per CDR3 protein. Among under 950,000 distinct CDR3 sequences listed, 20% to 25% were seen once. This receptor was obtained from a man in his sixties or seventies in good health. Sequencing was carried out using blood.

The CDR3 reads CASSLIQGLGNIQYF. In nucleotides, the CDR3 is TGTGCCAGCAGCCTGATTCAGGGATTAGGAAACATTCAGTACTTC. V and J are TRBV6-2 or TRBV6-3 and TRBJ2-4; D is possibly TRBD1 (5 bases). Germline V gene lookup returns CDR1 MNHEY and CDR2 SVGEGT. The CDR3 has 15 residues. Trimming left V 6 bases short and J 6 bases short, with 18 bases between.